This T cell receptor (beta chain) stems from a study of prognosis after radiotherapy for stage I lung cancer. Study details: Radiotherapy was followed by distant metastases in a handful of patients, which appeared at a median of approximately 7 months; under 17 patients showed no significant progression.

As regards this clonotype: Antigen specificity is unknown.

The TCR beta CDR3 region was amplified from genomic DNA, with two rounds of multiplex PCR being used for the amplification. Round one of PCR was performed, and it used primers specific to each TRBV and TRBJ gene. Universal primers were what the second PCR round relied on. In TCRdb, the multiplex PCR reads were re-called with MiXCR into one record per CDR3 protein. This sample yields around 30,000 distinct CDR3 sequences, of which under 40% are seen a single time; about 15% belongs to the top ten. Study results and caveats: Metastatic and non-metastatic patients reportedly diverged in TRBV and TRBJ gene usage.

CDR3 length: 13 residues. Trimming cost V 0 bases and J 10 bases, with 10 bases left between them. Germline V gene data show CDR1 as LGHNA and CDR2 as YSLEER. This receptor was taken from a donor aged 50 or older with non-small cell lung cancer. The V and J genes are TRBV4-3 and TRBJ1-5; D remains ambiguous. Sequences were derived from PBMCs, sampled before or after stereotactic body radiation therapy (not recorded which). The DNA of the CDR3 is TGCGCCAGCAGCCAAGATCCTCGGGGACCCCAGCATTTT. Its translation: CASSQDPRGPQHF.